This T cell receptor beta chain was sequenced during a study of cytomegalovirus exposure and HLA in healthy donors (dated by TCRdb to about 2017). In the study overall: The 550 to 750 repertoires of the first cohort and the 120 validation repertoires were produced on the same platform, according to a later analysis. The study aimed to test whether cataloging public T cell receptors could reveal signatures of past pathogen exposure. A separate validation cohort of 100 to 150 different subjects was used in addition to the roughly 620-subject first cohort. To predict cytomegalovirus infection status, the study brought together high-throughput TCR immunosequencing, statistical association of individual TCRs with disease status, and machine learning.

Germline trimming amounts to 3 bases on V and 2 bases on J, with 3 as the count of junction bases outside the gene matches. The CDR1 and CDR2 encoded by the germline V gene are SGHAT and FQNNGV. Its CDR3 holds 16 amino acids, cysteine through phenylalanine. The read is trimmed to its CDR3 DNA, 48 bases read in frame from base 1. Separate from the approximately 670-subject first cohort, the validation cohort of 120 subjects was the group to which the donors belonged. Findings and caveats that apply to the study as a whole: In vitro tests confirmed that a few of the cytomegalovirus-associated TCR beta chains recognize cytomegalovirus antigens. Cytomegalovirus status was reported to be diagnosed by the classifier with high specificity and sensitivity in both the original and validation cohorts. All 120 or so repertoires were used to score co-occurrence in the validation cohort in a later analysis, because that analysis had no HLA typing for the cohort. Most TCR sequences were observed very rarely across donors, whereas some public TCRs were present in many individuals. A total of 164 TCR beta chains were listed by the study as associated with cytomegalovirus. The authors suggested that the approach could potentially be extended to other disease states and immunological phenotypes. A later analysis found that TCRs clustered in the first cohort also tended to co-occur in the 120 validation repertoires, with about 94% of cluster scores above 0.

Library generation was performed with the immunoSEQ multiplex PCR assay. The paper's processing steps were these. A statistical classification framework was developed to diagnose cytomegalovirus status using the catalog of TCR beta chain sequences. TCRdb obtained this table from immuneACCESS and retained in-frame rearrangements with V and J assigned. These tables miss some clones; where compared with another copy, unresolved V genes account for less than half of the shortfall, and the remainder is unexplained. V and J calls and clone size are those listed in that table; D and trimming were worked out from the DNA. The sample table lists around 190,000 clones, approximately 85% of them with a count of one. The leading ten clones occupy about 1.5% of the sample. Note on this clone: Its antigen is currently not known. Base qualities are not at hand, and no much larger clone is one base apart.

The TCR comes from a woman aged 18-29 years in good health and CMV-seronegative. Recombination connected TRBV11-2 to TRBJ2-7, and TRBD2 matches 14 of the central bases. Sample: PBMCs. CDR3 loop: CASSLGTSGRTYEQYF. The sequence in DNA is TGTGCCAGCAGCTTGGGGACTAGCGGGAGAACCTACGAGCAGTACTTC.